Below, one TCR beta chain is given with its context. What it recognizes is unknown. This record comes from a study of a mutant IDH1 vaccine in newly diagnosed glioma. From germline, CDR1 is SGHDT and CDR2 YYEEEE. This CDR3 spans 13 amino acids. Trimming pared 4 bases from V and 8 bases from J, leaving 12 bases between. Time point described: week 23, last vaccination. Alongside topical imiquimod, each dose of vaccine comprised 300 ug of mutant IDH1 20-mer peptide. Using immunoSEQ multiplex PCR, the repertoire was profiled, and TCRdb retains in-frame clones only, with some absent. In the table there are about 65,000 clones, roughly 84% of which are singletons.

The chain couples TRBV5-6 to TRBJ1-4, with TRBD1 as a possible D gene (6 bases). The sample in question was PBMCs, obtained from a glioma patient whose treatment included an IDH1 peptide vaccine. The TCR comes from a man aged 25 to 40 with glioma. The chain's CDR3 is CASSPNTGEKLFF. In DNA form, the CDR3 reads TGTGCCAGCAGCCCGAACACAGGGGAAAAACTGTTTTTT.